This T cell receptor (beta chain) was captured in a study of cytotoxic CD8 clonotypes in ibrutinib-treated CLL. Overall study: The subjects consisted of roughly 12 relapsed/refractory and over 14 treatment-naive individuals, with 17 to 18 IGHV unmutated. Response was recorded as partial in some 24 patients and complete in 2; at median around 70 months, 14 remained remitted and some 12 had progressed. Median treatment time before response sampling was approximately twelve months, range 6 to 36. Broader study findings: A rise in clonality was seen at ibrutinib response, and a fall back toward baseline was seen at progression.

The protocol was immunoSEQ multiplex PCR, while the TCRdb copy is restricted to in-frame clones and leaves out a portion. This sample carries more than 70,000 clones, about four fifths of them seen once, and the ten largest clones take roughly 5%. CDR3 length equals 14 residues. Germline assignment: CDR1 PRHDT and CDR2 FYEKMQ (reference sequence). Trimming at V came to 5 bases and at J to 3 bases, leaving 5 bases not matched to a gene. Notes on this clone: Its target is not known.

The specimen comprised PBMCs, sampled after 12 months of ibrutinib treatment. The TCR was taken from a human donor with chronic lymphocytic leukemia. The chain uses TRBV13 and TRBJ2-7; 9 bases are shared with TRBD1. The CDR3 loop reads CASSQGQGDYEQYF. The DNA for the CDR3 is TGTGCCAGCAGCCAGGGACAGGGTGACTACGAGCAGTACTTC.